The next 5 T cell receptor beta chains were all read from a single sample in a study of shared clonotypes between healthy human individuals (dated by TCRdb to 2020 to 2021). CD8 naive samples were obtained by positive selection for CCR7 among CD45RO-negative cells, yielding a CD45RA+CCR7+ population from which TemRA cells were excluded. The receptor library was made with the immunoSEQ multiplex PCR assay. TCRdb carries this immuneACCESS record with in-frame sequences only. Its versions omit some clonotypes, under half of them owing to an unresolved V gene in the studies checked, with the rest unexplained. This sample has 1.5 million to 2.5 million clones in its table, and approximately 94% of those were observed once. The ten largest clones add up to 1.2% of the sample. Material for sequencing was naive CD8+ T cells sorted from blood. The cell subset or site label of this sample denotes: CD45RA+CCR7+. The origin of the receptors is a man aged 18 to 30 in good health.

The rearrangement uses TRBV19 and TRBJ2-1; the D gene is possibly TRBD2 (7 bases). Per the germline V gene, CDR1 is LNHDA and CDR2 is SQIVND (reference sequence). Trimming removed 6 bases at V and 4 bases at J, with 19 bases between. This CDR3 has 16 amino acids. The CDR3, as DNA: TGTGCCAGTAGCAGCCGAACAGGGAGGGTTTACAATGAGCAGTTCTTC. It encodes CASSSRTGRVYNEQFF.

V gene TRBV7-9 combines with J gene TRBJ2-7; possible D gene TRBD1, 5 bases. The germline V gene encodes CDR1 SEHNR and CDR2 FQNEAQ (reference sequence). Trimming took 3 bases from V and 6 from J, leaving 15 bases between them. This CDR3 region has 14 residues. The chain's CDR3 is CASSLGQGGSEQYF. DNA of the CDR3: TGTGCCAGCAGCTTGGGTCAGGGTGGCAGCGAGCAGTACTTC. Based on the CDR3 plus reference TRBV7-9 and TRBJ2-7, the full variable domain is DTGVSQNPRHKITKRGQNVTFRCDPISEHNRLYWYRQTLGQGPEFLTYFQNEAQLEKSRLLSDRFSAERPKGSFSTLEIQRTEQGDSAMYLCASSLGQGGSEQYFGPGTRLTVT.

The chain joins TRBV6-5 to TRBJ2-7; D is ambiguous. Germline V gives CDR1 MNHEY, CDR2 SVGAGI. V dropped 6 bases and J dropped 2 bases, with 17 bases sitting between them. The CDR3 is made up of 15 amino acids. CDR3 bases: TGTGCCAGCAGCCGACCCTGGACGGAAACCTACGAGCAGTACTTC. This translates into CASSRPWTETYEQYF.

The chain couples TRBV5-4 to TRBJ2-7; 8 bases match TRBD2. The junction had 4 bases not matched to a gene; V was cut back by 4 bases and J by 1 base. The CDR3 length is 14 residues. CDR1 and CDR2 (germline): SGHNT, YYREEE (reference sequence). CDR3 residues: CASSERGQSYEQYF. CDR3 DNA: TGTGCCAGCAGCGAGCGGGGGCAATCCTACGAGCAGTACTTC.

The CDR3 is CASSYTGGGVQYF. The DNA of the CDR3 is TGTGCCAGCAGTTACACCGGAGGGGGGGTTCAGTACTTC. The chain uses TRBV6-6 and TRBJ2-7; perhaps TRBD2 as D (7 bases). Germline assignment: CDR1 MNHNY and CDR2 SVGAGI (reference sequence). Trimming removed 2 bases at V and 10 bases at J, with 15 bases between. The CDR3 has 13 amino acids.